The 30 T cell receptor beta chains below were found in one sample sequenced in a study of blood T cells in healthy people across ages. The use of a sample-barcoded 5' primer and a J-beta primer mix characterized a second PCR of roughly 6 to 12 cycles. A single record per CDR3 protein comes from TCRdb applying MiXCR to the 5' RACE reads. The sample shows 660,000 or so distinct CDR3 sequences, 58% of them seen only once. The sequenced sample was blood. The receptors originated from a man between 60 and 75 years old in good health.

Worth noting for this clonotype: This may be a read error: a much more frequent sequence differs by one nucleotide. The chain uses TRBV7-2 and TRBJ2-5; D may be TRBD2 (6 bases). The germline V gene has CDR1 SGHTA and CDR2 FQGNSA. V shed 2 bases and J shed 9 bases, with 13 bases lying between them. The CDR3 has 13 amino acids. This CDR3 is CASSLLAGEAQYF. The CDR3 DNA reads TGTGCCAGCAGCTTATTGGCCGGGGAGGCCCAGTACTTC.

CDR3 in amino acids: CSARAWGRAEETQYF. For the CDR3, the DNA is TGCAGTGCTAGAGCCTGGGGACGGGCTGAGGAGACCCAGTACTTC. The chain recombines TRBV20-1 with TRBJ2-7, with D possibly being TRBD1 or TRBD2 (5 bases each). TRBJ2-5 matches the DNA end more closely, so the J call is doubtful. The CDR3 runs to 15 residues. Germline values: CDR1 DFQATT, CDR2 SNEGSKA (reference sequence).

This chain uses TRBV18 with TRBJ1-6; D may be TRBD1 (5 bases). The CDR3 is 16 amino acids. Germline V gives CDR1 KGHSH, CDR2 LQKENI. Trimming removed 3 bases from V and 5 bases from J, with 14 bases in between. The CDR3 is CASSPPGTVDNSPLHF. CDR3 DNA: TGTGCCAGCTCACCGCCGGGGACTGTCGATAATTCACCCCTCCACTTT.

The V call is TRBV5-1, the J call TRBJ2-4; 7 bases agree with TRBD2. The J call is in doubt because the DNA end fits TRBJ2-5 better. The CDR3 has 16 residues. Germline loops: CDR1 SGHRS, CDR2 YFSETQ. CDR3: CASSLAQREYTQTQYF. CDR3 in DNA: TGCGCCAGCAGCTTGGCCCAGCGGGAATACACCCAGACCCAGTACTTC.

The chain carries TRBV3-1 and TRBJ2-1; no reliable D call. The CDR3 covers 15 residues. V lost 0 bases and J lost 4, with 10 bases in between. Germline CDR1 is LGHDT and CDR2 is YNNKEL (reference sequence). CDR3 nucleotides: TGTGCCAGCAGCCAAGATCTTGGCAGATACAATGAGCAGTTCTTC. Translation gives CASSQDLGRYNEQFF.

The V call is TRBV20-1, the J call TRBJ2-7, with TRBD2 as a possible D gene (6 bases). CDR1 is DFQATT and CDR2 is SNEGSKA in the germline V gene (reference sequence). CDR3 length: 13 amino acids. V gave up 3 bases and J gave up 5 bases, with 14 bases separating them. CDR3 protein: CSARYPSGDEQYF. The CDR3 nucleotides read TGCAGTGCTAGGTACCCGTCGGGGGACGAGCAGTACTTC.

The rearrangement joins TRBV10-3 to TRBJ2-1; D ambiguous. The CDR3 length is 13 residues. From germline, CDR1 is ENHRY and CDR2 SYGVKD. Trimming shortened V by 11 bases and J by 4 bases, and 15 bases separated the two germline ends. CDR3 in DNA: TGTGCCGTCACAGCCCCAGCGTACAATGAGCAGTTCTTC. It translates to CAVTAPAYNEQFF.

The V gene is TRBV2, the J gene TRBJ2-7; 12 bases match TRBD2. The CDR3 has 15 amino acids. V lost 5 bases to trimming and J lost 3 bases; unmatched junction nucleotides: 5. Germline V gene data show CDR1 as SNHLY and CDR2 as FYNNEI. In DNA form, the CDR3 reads TGTGCCAGCAGTCCGACTAGCGGGGGCTTCTACGAGCAGTACTTC. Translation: CASSPTSGGFYEQYF. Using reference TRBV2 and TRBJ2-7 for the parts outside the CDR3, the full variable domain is EPEVTQTPSHQVTQMGQEVILRCVPISNHLYFYWYRQILGQKVEFLVSFYNNEISEKSEIFDDQFSVERPDGSNFTLKIRSTKLEDSAMYFCASSPTSGGFYEQYFGPGTRLTVT.

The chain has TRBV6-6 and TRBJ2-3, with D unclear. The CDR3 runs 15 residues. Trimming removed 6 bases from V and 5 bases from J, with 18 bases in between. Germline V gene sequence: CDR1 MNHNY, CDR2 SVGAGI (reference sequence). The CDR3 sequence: CASRVGPAEGDTQYF. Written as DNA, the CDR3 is TGTGCCAGCAGGGTCGGGCCAGCAGAAGGAGATACGCAGTATTTT.

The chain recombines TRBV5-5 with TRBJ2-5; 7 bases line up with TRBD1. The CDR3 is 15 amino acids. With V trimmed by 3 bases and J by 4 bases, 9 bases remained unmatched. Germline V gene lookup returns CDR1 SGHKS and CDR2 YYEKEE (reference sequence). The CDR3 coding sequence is TGTGCCAGCAGCTACGGGGCCGCAGGGGGAGAGACCCAGTACTTC. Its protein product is CASSYGAAGGETQYF.

The CDR3 coding sequence is TGTGCCAGCAGCCAAGATACGGGGGCGAGTGGCTACACCTTC. Translating it yields CASSQDTGASGYTF. The rearrangement links TRBV3-1 to TRBJ1-2, with D tentatively TRBD1 (6 bases). Trimming took 0 bases from V and 7 from J, leaving 12 bases between them. The CDR3 runs to 14 residues. The germline CDR1 and CDR2 sequences are LGHDT and YNNKEL (reference sequence).

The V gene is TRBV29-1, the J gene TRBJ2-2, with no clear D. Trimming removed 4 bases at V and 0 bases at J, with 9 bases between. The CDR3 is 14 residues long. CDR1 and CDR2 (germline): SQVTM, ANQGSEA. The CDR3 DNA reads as TGCAGCGTTGCAAGTGAGCCGAACACCGGGGAGCTGTTTTTT. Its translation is CSVASEPNTGELFF.

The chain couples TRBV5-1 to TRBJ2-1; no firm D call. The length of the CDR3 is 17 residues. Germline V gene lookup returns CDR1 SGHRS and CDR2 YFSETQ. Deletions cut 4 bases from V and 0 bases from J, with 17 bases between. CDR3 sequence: CASSATPSWPSYNEQFF. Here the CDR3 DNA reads TGCGCCAGCAGCGCGACCCCCAGTTGGCCCTCCTACAATGAGCAGTTCTTC.

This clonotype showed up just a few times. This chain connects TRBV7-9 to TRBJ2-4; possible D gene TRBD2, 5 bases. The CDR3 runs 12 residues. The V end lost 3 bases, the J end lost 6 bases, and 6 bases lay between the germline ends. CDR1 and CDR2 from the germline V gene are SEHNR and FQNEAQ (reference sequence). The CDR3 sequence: CASSFAGNIQYF. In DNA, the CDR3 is TGTGCCAGCAGCTTTGCGGGAAACATTCAGTACTTC.

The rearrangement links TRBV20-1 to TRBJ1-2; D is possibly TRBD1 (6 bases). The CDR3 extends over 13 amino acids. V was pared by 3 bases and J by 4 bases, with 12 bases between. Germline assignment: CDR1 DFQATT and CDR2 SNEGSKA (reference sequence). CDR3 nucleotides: TGCAGTGCTAGGTCGGACAGCCTCTATGGCTACACCTTC. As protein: CSARSDSLYGYTF.

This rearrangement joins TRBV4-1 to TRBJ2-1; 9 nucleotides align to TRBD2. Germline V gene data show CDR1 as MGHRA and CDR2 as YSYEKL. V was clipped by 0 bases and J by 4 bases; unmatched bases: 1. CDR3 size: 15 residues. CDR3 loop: CASSQDAGGYNEQFF. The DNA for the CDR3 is TGCGCCAGCAGCCAAGACGCGGGGGGGTACAATGAGCAGTTCTTC.

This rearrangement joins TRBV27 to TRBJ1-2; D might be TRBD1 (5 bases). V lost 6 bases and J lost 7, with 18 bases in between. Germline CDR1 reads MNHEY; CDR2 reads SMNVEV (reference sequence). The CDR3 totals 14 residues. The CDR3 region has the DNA TGTGCCAGCAGGTTTTCTGTAGGGGCGGCTGGCTACACCTTC. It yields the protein CASRFSVGAAGYTF.

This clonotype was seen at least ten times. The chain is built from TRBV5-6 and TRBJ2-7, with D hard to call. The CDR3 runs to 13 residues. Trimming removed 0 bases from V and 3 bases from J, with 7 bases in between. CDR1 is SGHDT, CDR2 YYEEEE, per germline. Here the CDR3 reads CASSLAASYEQYF. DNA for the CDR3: TGTGCCAGCAGCTTGGCCGCCAGCTACGAGCAGTACTTC.

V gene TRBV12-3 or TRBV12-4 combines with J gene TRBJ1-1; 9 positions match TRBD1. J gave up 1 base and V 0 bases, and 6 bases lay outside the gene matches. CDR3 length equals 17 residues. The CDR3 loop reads CASSLAVGQGQNTEAFF. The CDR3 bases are TGTGCCAGCAGTTTAGCCGTGGGACAGGGACAGAACACTGAAGCTTTCTTT.

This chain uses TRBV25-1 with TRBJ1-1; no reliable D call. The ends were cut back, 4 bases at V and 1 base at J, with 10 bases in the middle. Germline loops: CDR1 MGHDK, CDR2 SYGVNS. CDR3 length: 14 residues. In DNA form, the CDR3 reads TGTGCCAGCAGTGCCCACTCATGGAACACTGAAGCTTTCTTT. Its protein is CASSAHSWNTEAFF.

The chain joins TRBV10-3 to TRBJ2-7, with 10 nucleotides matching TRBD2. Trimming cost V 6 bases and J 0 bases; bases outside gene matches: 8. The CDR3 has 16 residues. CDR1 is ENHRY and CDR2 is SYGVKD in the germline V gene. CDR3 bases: TGTGCCATCAGATCTAGCGGGGGATCCCCCTCCTACGAGCAGTACTTC. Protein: CAIRSSGGSPSYEQYF.

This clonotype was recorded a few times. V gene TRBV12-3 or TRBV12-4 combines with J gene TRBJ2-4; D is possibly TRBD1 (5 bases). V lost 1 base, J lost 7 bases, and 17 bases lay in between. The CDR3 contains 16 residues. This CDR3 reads CASSLGPTVAGNIQYF. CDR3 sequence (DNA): TGTGCCAGCAGTTTAGGGCCGACAGTGGCCGGGAACATTCAGTACTTC.

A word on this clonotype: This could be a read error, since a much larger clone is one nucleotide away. The CDR3: CASRGTSGGYEQYF. DNA for the CDR3: TGTGCCAGCAGGGGGACTAGCGGGGGCTACGAGCAGTACTTC. The chain uses TRBV12-3 or TRBV12-4 and TRBJ2-7; TRBD2 aligns across 14 bases. The CDR3 has 14 residues. V shed 6 bases, J shed 3 bases, and the junction held 1 base outside the gene matches.

CDR3 residues: CSALPYNVRGNEQFF. The CDR3 bases are TGCAGTGCCCTCCCCTATAACGTTAGAGGGAATGAGCAGTTCTTC. The chain has TRBV20-1 and TRBJ2-1; possible D gene TRBD2, 5 bases. The CDR3 covers 15 residues. The V gene's germline CDR1 is DFQATT and CDR2 SNEGSKA (reference sequence). Trimming shortened V by 6 bases and J by 7 bases, and 22 bases separated the two germline ends.

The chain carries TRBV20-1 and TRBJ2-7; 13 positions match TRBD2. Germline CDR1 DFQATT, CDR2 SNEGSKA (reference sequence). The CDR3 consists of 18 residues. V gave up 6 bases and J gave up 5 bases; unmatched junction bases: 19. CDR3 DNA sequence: TGCAGTGCCCAGAACCCGGGACTAGCGGGGAGGGAAGGGCACGAGCAGTACTTC. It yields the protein CSAQNPGLAGREGHEQYF.

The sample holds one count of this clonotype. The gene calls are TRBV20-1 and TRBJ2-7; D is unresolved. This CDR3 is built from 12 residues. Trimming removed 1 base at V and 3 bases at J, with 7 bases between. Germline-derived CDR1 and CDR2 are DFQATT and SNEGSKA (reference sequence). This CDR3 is CSARAGYYEQYF. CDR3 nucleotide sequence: TGCAGTGCTAGAGCGGGTTACTACGAGCAGTACTTC.

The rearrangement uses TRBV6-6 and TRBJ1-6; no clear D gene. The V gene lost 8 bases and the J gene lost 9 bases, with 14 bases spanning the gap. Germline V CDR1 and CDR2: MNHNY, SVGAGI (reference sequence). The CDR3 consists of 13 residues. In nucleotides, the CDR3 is TGTGCCAGCCGGGAGGTTGAAAGTTCACCCCTCCACTTT. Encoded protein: CASREVESSPLHF.

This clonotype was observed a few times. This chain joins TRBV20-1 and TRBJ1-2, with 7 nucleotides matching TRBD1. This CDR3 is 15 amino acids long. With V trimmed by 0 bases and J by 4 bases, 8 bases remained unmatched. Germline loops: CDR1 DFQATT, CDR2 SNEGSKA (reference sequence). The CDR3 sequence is CSARDPGTATYGYTF. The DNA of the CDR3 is TGCAGTGCTAGAGATCCCGGGACAGCGACCTATGGCTACACCTTC.

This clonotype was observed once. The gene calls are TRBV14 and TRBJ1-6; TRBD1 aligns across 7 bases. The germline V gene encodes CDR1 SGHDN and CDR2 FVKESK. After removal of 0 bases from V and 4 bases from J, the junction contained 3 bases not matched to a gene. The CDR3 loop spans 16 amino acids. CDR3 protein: CASSQDRDSYNSPLHF. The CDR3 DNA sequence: TGTGCCAGCAGCCAAGATCGGGACAGTTATAATTCACCCCTCCACTTT.

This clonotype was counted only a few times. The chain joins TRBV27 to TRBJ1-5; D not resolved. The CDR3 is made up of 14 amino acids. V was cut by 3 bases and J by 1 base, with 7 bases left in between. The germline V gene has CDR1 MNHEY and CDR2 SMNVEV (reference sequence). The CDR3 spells CASSFSGSNQPQHF. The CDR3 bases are TGTGCCAGCAGTTTTTCGGGGAGCAATCAGCCCCAGCATTTT.